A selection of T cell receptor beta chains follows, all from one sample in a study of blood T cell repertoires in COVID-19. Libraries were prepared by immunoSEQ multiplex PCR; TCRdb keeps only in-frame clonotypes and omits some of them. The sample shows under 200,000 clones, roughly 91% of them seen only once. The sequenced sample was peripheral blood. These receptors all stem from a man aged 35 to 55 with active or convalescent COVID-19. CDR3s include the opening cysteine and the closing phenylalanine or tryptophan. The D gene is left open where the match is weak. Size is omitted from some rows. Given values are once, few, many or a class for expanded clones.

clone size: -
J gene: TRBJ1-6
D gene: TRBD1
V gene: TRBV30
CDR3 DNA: TGTGCCTGGGGACCGGGACAGTCTAATTCACCCCTCCACTTT
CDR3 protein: CAWGPGQSNSPLHF

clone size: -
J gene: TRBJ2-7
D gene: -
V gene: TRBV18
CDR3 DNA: TGTGCCAGCTCACCCTTACAGGGACACTTGTACTTC
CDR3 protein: CASSPLQGHLYF

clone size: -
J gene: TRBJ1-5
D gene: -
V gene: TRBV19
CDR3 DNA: TGTGCCAGTACTCGGCAGGGCAATCAGCCCCAGCATTTT
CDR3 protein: CASTRQGNQPQHF

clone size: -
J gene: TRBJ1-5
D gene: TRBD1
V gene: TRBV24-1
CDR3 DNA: TGTGCCACCAGTGATCCGGGACAGGGCAATCAGCCCCAGCATTTT
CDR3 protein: CATSDPGQGNQPQHF

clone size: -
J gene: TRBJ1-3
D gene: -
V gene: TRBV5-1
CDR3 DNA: TGCGCCAGCAGCTTGGGGAACAGGGCTGGAAACACCATATATTTT
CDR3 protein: CASSLGNRAGNTIYF

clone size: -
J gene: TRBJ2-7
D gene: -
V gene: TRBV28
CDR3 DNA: TGTGCCAGCAGTTTCGGTTCCTACGAGCAGTACTTC
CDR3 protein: CASSFGSYEQYF

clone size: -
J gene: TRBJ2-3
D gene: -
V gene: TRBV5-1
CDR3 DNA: TGCGCCAGCAGCTTGGGGGAGGTCACAGATACGCAGTATTTT
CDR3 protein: CASSLGEVTDTQYF

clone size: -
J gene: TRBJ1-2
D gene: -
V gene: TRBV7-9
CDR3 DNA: TGTGCCAGCAGCTTAGGAGGTCGGGTCGGGGATGGCTACACCTTC
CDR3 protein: CASSLGGRVGDGYTF

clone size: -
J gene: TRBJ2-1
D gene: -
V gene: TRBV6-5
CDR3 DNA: TGTGCCAGCAGTAAACAGGGTTCTGAGCAGTTCTTC
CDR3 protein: CASSKQGSEQFF

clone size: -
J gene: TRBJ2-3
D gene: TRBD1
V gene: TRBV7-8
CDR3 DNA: TGTGCCAGCAGCTTAGCGGTTAGGACAGGGAGCACAGATACGCAGTATTTT
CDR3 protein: CASSLAVRTGSTDTQYF

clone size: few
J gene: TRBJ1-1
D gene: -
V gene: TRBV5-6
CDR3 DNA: TGTGCCAGCAGCCACCCGGACAGAAAGAACACTGAAGCTTTCTTT
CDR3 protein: CASSHPDRKNTEAFF

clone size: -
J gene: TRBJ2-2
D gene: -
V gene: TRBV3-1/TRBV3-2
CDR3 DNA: TGTGCCAGCAGCCACGGGAGTTCGGCCGGGGAGCTGTTTTTT
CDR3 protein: CASSHGSSAGELFF